These 32 T cell receptor beta chains came from one sample sequenced in a study of cytomegalovirus exposure and HLA in healthy donors (dated by TCRdb to 2016 to 2017). To prepare the library, the immunoSEQ multiplex PCR assay was applied. For the multiplex PCR, a mixture combining 60 forward primers for TCR Vbeta segments and 13 reverse primers for TCR Jbeta segments was used. TCRdb took this table from immuneACCESS and kept in-frame rearrangements with V and J called. Such tables lack part of the clones; where checked against another copy, unresolved V genes explain under half of the gap, and the rest is unexplained. Within this sample are around 200,000 clones, with about 81% of them counted one time only. Jointly, the top ten make up about 0.8% of the sample. The sequenced material came from PBMCs. Every receptor here comes from a woman aged 18-29 years in good health and CMV-seronegative.

The table lists this clone with a few counts. The chain is built from TRBV11-2 and TRBJ2-7; 9 bases match TRBD2. V lost 1 base, J lost 3 bases, and 7 bases stayed unmatched. The length of the CDR3 is 16 residues. Germline V CDR1 and CDR2: SGHAT, FQNNGV. CDR3: CASSLVATSGRYEQYF. CDR3 DNA: TGTGCCAGCAGCTTAGTGGCGACTAGCGGCCGCTACGAGCAGTACTTC.

This chain connects TRBV9 to TRBJ2-4, with 7 bases matching TRBD2. With 3 bases clipped from V and 6 bases from J, the junction kept 12 bases outside the gene matches. The CDR3 consists of 16 residues. The germline CDR1 and CDR2 sequences are SGDLS and YYNGEE. The CDR3 region has the DNA TGTGCCAGCAGCGCCGGGACTACTCTAGCTCCAAACATTCAGTACTTC. It translates to CASSAGTTLAPNIQYF.

In its sample, this clone was seen a few times. J is TRBJ1-2 and V is TRBV6-5; a possible D gene is TRBD1 (5 bases). The CDR3 runs 13 residues. Deletions cut 6 bases from V and 4 bases from J, with 12 bases between. Germline V gene lookup returns CDR1 MNHEY and CDR2 SVGAGI. CDR3 amino acids: CASRRPGPYGYTF. DNA of the CDR3: TGTGCCAGCAGACGACCAGGGCCCTATGGCTACACCTTC.

This clone was detected a few times. V gene TRBV7-2 combines with J gene TRBJ2-2; TRBD2 matches 8 bases. Germline lookup yields CDR1 SGHTA and CDR2 FQGNSA. The trim removed 2 bases at V and 4 bases at J, leaving 0 bases unmatched. This CDR3 has 14 amino acids. CDR3 bases: TGTGCCAGCAGCTTAAGCGGGAGCACCGGGGAGCTGTTTTTT. Protein sequence: CASSLSGSTGELFF.

The V gene is TRBV6-5, the J gene TRBJ2-3; D uncertain. The V end was cut by 6 bases, the J end by 3 bases, with 10 bases between. The length of the CDR3 is 13 residues. The germline gives CDR1 MNHEY, CDR2 SVGAGI. DNA for the CDR3: TGTGCCAGCAGCCCTGGGCGTACAGATACGCAGTATTTT. Translation: CASSPGRTDTQYF.

V gene TRBV11-2 combines with J gene TRBJ2-7; 7 bases are a match to TRBD1. The germline V gene encodes CDR1 SGHAT and CDR2 FQNNGV. Losses at the gene ends were 1 base for V and 0 bases for J; bases not matched to a gene: 6. The CDR3 contains 16 residues. This chain's CDR3 is CASSLGYRGPSYEQYF. The CDR3 DNA reads as TGTGCCAGCAGCTTAGGTTACAGGGGCCCCTCCTACGAGCAGTACTTC.

V and J are TRBV7-9 and TRBJ2-1, with TRBD2 matching 10 bases. The CDR3 length is 17 residues. Germline values: CDR1 SEHNR, CDR2 FQNEAQ (reference sequence). Trimming at V came to 3 bases and at J to 1 base, leaving 6 bases not matched to a gene. CDR3 nucleotides: TGTGCCAGCAGCTTCGCTAGCGGGGGCCCTTCCTACAATGAGCAGTTCTTC. Translation gives CASSFASGGPSYNEQFF.

The rearrangement links TRBV14 to TRBJ1-1, with D uncertain. Per the germline V gene, CDR1 is SGHDN and CDR2 is FVKESK. The CDR3 loop spans 15 amino acids. V shed 0 bases and J shed 3 bases, with 11 bases lying between them. DNA of the CDR3: TGTGCCAGCAGCCAAGAAATCCGGGGAGACACTGAAGCTTTCTTT. It is translated as CASSQEIRGDTEAFF.

This clone was detected only a few times. V usage is TRBV5-6 and J usage is TRBJ2-7, with a possible D match to TRBD1 (5 bases). The CDR3 covers 15 residues. The V and J ends lost 1 base and 1 base respectively, with 12 bases between them. From germline, CDR1 is SGHDT and CDR2 YYEEEE. The CDR3 sequence is CASSLIGRASYEQYF. The CDR3 DNA reads TGTGCCAGCAGCTTGATAGGCAGGGCGTCCTACGAGCAGTACTTC.

The J gene is TRBJ1-2, the V gene TRBV9, with 9 bases aligning to TRBD1. Per germline, CDR1 SGDLS and CDR2 YYNGEE. With 3 bases clipped from V and 3 bases from J, the junction kept 6 bases outside the gene matches. CDR3 size: 15 residues. The CDR3 coding sequence is TGTGCCAGCAGCGCAGAAGACAGGGGGGACTATGGCTACACCTTC. Protein: CASSAEDRGDYGYTF.

The chain is built from TRBV6-5 and TRBJ1-3; 7 bases agree with TRBD1. The trim removed 4 bases at V and 3 bases at J, leaving 6 bases unmatched. Looked up from germline, CDR1 is MNHEY and CDR2 is SVGAGI. This CDR3 contains 15 residues. The DNA of the CDR3 is TGTGCCAGCAGTTCCAGGGGGACTGTTGGAAACACCATATATTTT. Translated, it gives CASSSRGTVGNTIYF.

This rearrangement joins TRBV5-1 to TRBJ1-2; D remains ambiguous. The CDR3 is 15 residues long. Germline V CDR1 and CDR2: SGHRS, YFSETQ. Trimming took 1 base from V and 7 from J, leaving 17 bases between them. As DNA, the CDR3 is TGCGCCAGCAGCTTGTCGGGTTCCCCCCCGGCTGGCTACACCTTC. Protein sequence: CASSLSGSPPAGYTF.

The chain combines TRBV2 with TRBJ2-7; 9 nucleotides line up with TRBD2. CDR1 SNHLY and CDR2 FYNNEI come from the germline V gene. V trimming: 6 bases; J trimming: 6 bases; junction bases outside the gene matches: 6. The CDR3 loop spans 13 amino acids. The CDR3 nucleotides are TGTGCCAGCAGGGAGCGGGAGGAAACCGAGCAGTACTTC. This codes for CASREREETEQYF.

The DNA for the CDR3 is TGTGCCAGCAGGCCTCTAGCGGGGGAAAACAATGAGCAGTTCTTC. Its protein is CASRPLAGENNEQFF. The chain uses TRBV27 and TRBJ2-1; 10 nucleotides match TRBD2. V dropped 6 bases and J dropped 5; count of bases not matched to a gene: 7. The CDR3 runs to 15 residues. Germline loops: CDR1 MNHEY, CDR2 SMNVEV (reference sequence).

This chain joins TRBV10-2 and TRBJ1-2; the D gene is possibly TRBD1 (5 bases). CDR1 is WSHSY and CDR2 is SAAADI in the germline V gene. Trimming stripped 7 bases from V and 5 bases from J, with 14 bases between. This CDR3 region has 13 residues. CDR3 sequence: CASIQGPTYGYTF. The DNA for the CDR3 is TGCGCCAGCATTCAGGGCCCAACTTATGGCTACACCTTC.

This chain joins TRBV5-1 and TRBJ2-1, with 7 bases aligning to TRBD2. The germline V gene has CDR1 SGHRS and CDR2 YFSETQ. The V and J ends lost 4 bases and 8 bases, in that order; junction bases with no gene match: 3. The CDR3 consists of 12 residues. CDR3 nucleotides: TGCGCCAGCAGCACGACTAGCTATGAGCAGTTCTTC. This codes for CASSTTSYEQFF.

CDR3 DNA: TGTGCCAGCAGTGAAGCCCGGGGGGGCTCCTACGAGCAGTACTTC. It translates to CASSEARGGSYEQYF. The rearrangement joins TRBV2 to TRBJ2-7; 8 positions agree with TRBD2. The germline CDR1 and CDR2 sequences are SNHLY and FYNNEI. Trimming cost V 0 bases and J 0 bases; bases outside gene matches: 1. The CDR3 has 15 amino acids.

CDR3 bases: TGTGCCAGTACCCCCGAACTGACAGGGCTCAACACTGAAGCTTTCTTT. This codes for CASTPELTGLNTEAFF. The chain employs TRBV19 and TRBJ1-1; 7 bases map to TRBD1. The germline CDR1 and CDR2 sequences are LNHDA and SQIVND (reference sequence). The CDR3 sequence is 16 residues long. The V and J ends lost 7 bases and 2 bases, in that order; junction bases with no gene match: 13.

The chain links TRBV6-5 to TRBJ2-5; TRBD1 is a possible D gene (5 bases). Germline V gene sequence: CDR1 MNHEY, CDR2 SVGAGI. Trimming pared 2 bases from V and 5 bases from J, leaving 15 bases between. The CDR3 length is 15 residues. In nucleotides, the CDR3 is TGTGCCAGCAGTTACGGTGTGGGGCTCAGCGAGACCCAGTACTTC. It yields the protein CASSYGVGLSETQYF.

This clone appeared once. V and J are TRBV6-1 and TRBJ1-5; possibly TRBD1 for D (5 bases). The germline V and J ends were trimmed by 4 bases and 2 bases, with 18 bases remaining between them. In germline, CDR1 is MNHNS, CDR2 SASEGT. This CDR3 comprises 17 residues. The CDR3 sequence is CASSGPSGLFRNQPQHF. For the CDR3, the DNA is TGTGCCAGCAGTGGCCCATCGGGACTTTTTCGCAATCAGCCCCAGCATTTT.

V and J are TRBV19 and TRBJ1-5; D not resolved. The CDR3 consists of 15 residues. Trimming removed 3 bases from V and 4 bases from J, with 13 bases in between. Germline CDR1 is LNHDA and CDR2 is SQIVND (reference sequence). CDR3 in amino acids: CASSIGQSGNQPQHF. In DNA, the CDR3 is TGTGCCAGTAGTATTGGCCAGTCGGGGAATCAGCCCCAGCATTTT.

The rearrangement links TRBV5-1 to TRBJ1-4, with 9 bases aligning to TRBD1. Trimming took 0 bases from V and 6 from J; bases not matched to a gene: 3. Germline V gene data show CDR1 as SGHRS and CDR2 as YFSETQ. The CDR3 is made up of 15 amino acids. The CDR3 here is CASSLARDRDEKLFF. The CDR3 DNA follows: TGCGCCAGCAGCTTGGCCCGGGACAGGGATGAAAAACTGTTTTTT.

There are a few counts of this clone. The rearrangement joins TRBV14 to TRBJ2-7; D possibly corresponds to TRBD2 (6 bases). CDR1 is SGHDN and CDR2 is FVKESK in the germline V gene. Trimming removed 5 bases from V and 0 bases from J, with 14 bases in between. The CDR3 consists of 15 residues. This CDR3 is CASSARPGDSYEQYF. CDR3 coding DNA: TGTGCCAGCAGCGCTCGACCGGGGGACTCCTACGAGCAGTACTTC.

This clone was seen only a few times. The chain recombines TRBV18 with TRBJ1-4; 7 bases line up with TRBD1. CDR3 length equals 15 residues. Looked up from germline, CDR1 is KGHSH and CDR2 is LQKENI. Trimming at V came to 4 bases and at J to 4 bases, leaving 6 bases not matched to a gene. The CDR3 region is CASSRAGTDNEKLFF. The CDR3 DNA reads TGTGCCAGCTCACGGGCCGGGACAGATAATGAAAAACTGTTTTTT.

The CDR3 coding sequence is TGTGCCAGCAGTCCTCAAAGAGGGCAGTACTTC. This sequence encodes CASSPQRGQYF. This chain joins TRBV28 and TRBJ2-7, with unresolved D. The CDR3 has 11 residues. The V end lost 5 bases, the J end lost 9 bases, and 11 bases lay between the germline ends. Germline CDR1 and CDR2: MDHEN and SYDVKM.

Comments on this clone: The junction and the germline gene differ at one end; a read error may be behind it. The genes are TRBV15 and TRBJ2-3; D possibly corresponds to TRBD2 (5 bases). This CDR3 contains 13 residues. Germline V gene lookup returns CDR1 LNHNV and CDR2 YYDKDF (reference sequence). The CDR3 reads CATSSSVASGRDF. DNA of the CDR3: TGTGCCACCAGCAGCTCCGTCGCGAGCGGTCGGGATTTT.

CDR3 protein: CTSSQEETSGGPSSYEQYF. Written as DNA, the CDR3 is TGCACCAGCAGCCAAGAAGAAACTAGCGGGGGCCCGAGCTCCTACGAGCAGTACTTC. V and J are TRBV1 and TRBJ2-7; the table's D call TRBD2 went unverified against the DNA. TRBV1 represents a pseudogene. The CDR3 covers 19 residues.

This clone came up once. The chain combines TRBV7-2 with TRBJ2-5; no clear D. Per the germline V gene, CDR1 is SGHTA and CDR2 is FQGNSA. This CDR3 spans 11 amino acids. The V and J ends lost 5 bases and 7 bases respectively, with 8 bases between them. The CDR3 sequence: CASSPGPTQYF. CDR3 nucleotides: TGTGCCAGCAGCCCCGGTCCGACCCAGTACTTC.

The CDR3 DNA reads TGTGCCAGCAGGTCTAGCGAATACACAGATACGCAGTATTTT. This gives the protein CASRSSEYTDTQYF. V and J are TRBV2 and TRBJ2-3; D is perhaps TRBD2 (6 bases). The V and J ends lost 6 bases and 2 bases respectively, with 12 bases between them. CDR3 length: 14 residues. CDR1 and CDR2 (germline): SNHLY, FYNNEI. Full variable domain (remainder filled in from reference TRBV2 and TRBJ2-3): EPEVTQTPSHQVTQMGQEVILRCVPISNHLYFYWYRQILGQKVEFLVSFYNNEISEKSEIFDDQFSVERPDGSNFTLKIRSTKLEDSAMYFCASRSSEYTDTQYFGPGTRLTVL.

This chain links TRBV7-6 with TRBJ2-7; a weak D match, TRBD1 (5 bases). Germline V CDR1 and CDR2: SGHVS, FNYEAQ. V lost 5 bases and J lost 0, with 11 bases in between. This CDR3 has 14 amino acids. The CDR3 DNA reads TGTGCCAGCAGCACCGACAGCGACTCCTACGAGCAGTACTTC. Translating it yields CASSTDSDSYEQYF.

V and J are TRBV6-5 and TRBJ2-2; D is possibly TRBD2 (6 bases). CDR3 size: 15 residues. V was cut by 4 bases and J by 6 bases, with 15 bases left in between. In germline, CDR1 is MNHEY, CDR2 SVGAGI. The chain's CDR3 is CASSLEGNTAGELFF. CDR3 coding DNA: TGTGCCAGCAGTTTGGAGGGAAATACAGCCGGGGAGCTGTTTTTT.

This chain links TRBV28 with TRBJ1-6; D uncertain. CDR1 is MDHEN and CDR2 is SYDVKM in the germline V gene. V was trimmed by 2 bases and J by 12 bases, leaving 8 bases between them. This CDR3 contains 12 residues. CDR3 DNA: TGTGCCAGCAGTTTAGCAGTCTTACCCCTCCACTTT. Residues: CASSLAVLPLHF.